These 2 T cell receptor beta chains were sequenced from one sample in a study of cytomegalovirus exposure and HLA in healthy donors. In the PCR, 60 Vbeta and 13 Jbeta primers were used. TCRdb's table, derived via immunoSEQ multiplex PCR, lists solely in-frame clones and lacks some. The sample lists 130,000 to 150,000 clones, roughly 75% occurring once. Sequenced input: PBMCs. Every receptor here comes from a man in his forties in good health and CMV-seropositive.

This sequence joins TRBV6-1 and TRBJ1-2; D not resolved. The V gene lost 8 bases and the J gene lost 7 bases, with 14 bases spanning the gap. Per germline, CDR1 MNHNS and CDR2 SASEGT. The CDR3 has 12 residues. The CDR3 coding sequence is TGTGCCAGCGGGGTTGGGAGATTTGGCTACACCTTC. It translates to CASGVGRFGYTF.

CDR3 bases: TGTGCCAGCAGTCAACAGATGGCAGATACGCAGTATTTT. Translation gives CASSQQMADTQYF. This chain joins TRBV6-1 and TRBJ2-3, with unresolved D. Germline V gives CDR1 MNHNS, CDR2 SASEGT. Trimming removed 5 bases at V and 4 bases at J, with 10 bases between. The CDR3 has 13 amino acids.